This TCR beta chain was profiled in a study of identical twins. Among all donors, each was a healthy Caucasian. TCRdb recomputed calls from the 5' RACE reads with MiXCR, one row per CDR3 protein. The top ten hold approximately 0.5% of the sample, which has approximately 490,000 distinct CDR3 sequences, 20% to 25% seen once. These data were also filed under a second study, of yellow fever vaccine responses in identical twins. That work contributes: It has been reported that, in twins, the vaccine T cell response seemed partly convergent and partly personalized.

The sequence was obtained from a woman in her late teens or twenties in good health. The source material was CD4+ T cells sorted from blood.

CDR3 sequence: CASSRAPKSSGANVLTF. The DNA for the CDR3 is TGTGCCAGCTCCCGGGCTCCTAAAAGCTCTGGGGCCAACGTCCTGACTTTC. The chain couples TRBV6-1 to TRBJ2-6; unclear D gene. There are 17 residues in the CDR3. CDR1 is MNHNS, CDR2 SASEGT, per germline. Trimming left V 8 bases short and J 0 bases short, with 17 bases between.